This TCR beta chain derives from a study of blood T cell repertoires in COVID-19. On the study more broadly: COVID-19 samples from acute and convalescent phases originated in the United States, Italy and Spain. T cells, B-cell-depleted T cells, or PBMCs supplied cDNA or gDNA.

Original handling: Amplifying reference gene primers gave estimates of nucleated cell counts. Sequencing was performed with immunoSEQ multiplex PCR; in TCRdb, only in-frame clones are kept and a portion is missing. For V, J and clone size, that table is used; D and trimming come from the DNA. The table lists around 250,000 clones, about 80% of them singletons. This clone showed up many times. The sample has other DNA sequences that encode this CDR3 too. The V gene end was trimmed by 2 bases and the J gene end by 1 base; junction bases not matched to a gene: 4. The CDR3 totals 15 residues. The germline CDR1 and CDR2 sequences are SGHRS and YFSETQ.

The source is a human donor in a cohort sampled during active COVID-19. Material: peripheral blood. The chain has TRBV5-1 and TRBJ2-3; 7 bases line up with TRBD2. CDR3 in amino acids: CASSLRGVRTDTQYF. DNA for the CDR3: TGCGCCAGCAGCTTACGGGGGGTTCGCACAGATACGCAGTATTTT.